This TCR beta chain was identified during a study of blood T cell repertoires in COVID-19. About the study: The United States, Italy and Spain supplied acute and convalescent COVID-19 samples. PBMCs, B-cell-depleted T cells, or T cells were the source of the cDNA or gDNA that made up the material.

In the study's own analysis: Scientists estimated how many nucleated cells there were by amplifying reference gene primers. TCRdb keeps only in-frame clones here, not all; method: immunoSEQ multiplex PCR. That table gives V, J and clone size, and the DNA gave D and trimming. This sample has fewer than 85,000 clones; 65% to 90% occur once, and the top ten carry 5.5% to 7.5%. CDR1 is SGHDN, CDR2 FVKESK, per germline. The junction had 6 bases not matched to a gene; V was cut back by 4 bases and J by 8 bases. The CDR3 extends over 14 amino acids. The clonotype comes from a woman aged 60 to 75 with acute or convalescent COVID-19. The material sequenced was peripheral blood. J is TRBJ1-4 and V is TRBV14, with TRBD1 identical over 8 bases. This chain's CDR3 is CASSPRTGREKLFF. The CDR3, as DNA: TGTGCCAGCAGCCCAAGGACAGGGAGAGAAAAACTGTTTTTT.